Listed below are T cell receptor beta chains from one sample, sequenced in a study of graft-versus-host responses after intestinal transplantation. These receptors lack a known antigen. Sequencing used immunoSEQ multiplex PCR; TCRdb keeps in-frame clones, though not all of them. The sample contains some 87,000 clones, approximately 92% of which appear only once. The material was unstimulated CD8+ T cells sorted from spleen or lymph node cells, obtained before transplant. These TCRs come from a human donor who was the organ donor for an intestinal transplant. CDR3s include the opening cysteine and the closing phenylalanine or tryptophan. The D gene is left open where the match is weak. The listing skips clone size in some rows; elsewhere it reads once, few, many or a size class.

abundance: -; d_gene: -; j_gene: TRBJ2-7; v_gene: TRBV4-3; CDR3nt: TGCGCCAGCAGCCACGGTTCGGGGTCACCTCCCAACGAGCAGTACTTC; CDR3aa: CASSHGSGSPPNEQYF
abundance: -; d_gene: -; j_gene: TRBJ2-3; v_gene: TRBV10-3; CDR3nt: TGTGCCATCAGGCCCCTAAACAGGGAAGGGTGGGCAGATACGCAGTATTTT; CDR3aa: CAIRPLNREGWADTQYF
abundance: -; d_gene: -; j_gene: TRBJ1-2; v_gene: TRBV6-6; CDR3nt: TGTGCCAGCAGTTACGTCCCAGGGGACGGCTACACCTTC; CDR3aa: CASSYVPGDGYTF
abundance: -; d_gene: -; j_gene: TRBJ1-1; v_gene: TRBV19; CDR3nt: TGTGCCAGTACCCCTGGGGGCCTTACAGGTGAAGCTTTCTTT; CDR3aa: CASTPGGLTGEAFF
abundance: -; d_gene: -; j_gene: TRBJ1-2; v_gene: TRBV28; CDR3nt: TGTGCCAGCAGTTTTACCGGTGGCTACACCTTC; CDR3aa: CASSFTGGYTF
abundance: -; d_gene: TRBD2; j_gene: TRBJ2-3; v_gene: TRBV7-2; CDR3nt: TGTGCCAGCAGCTTAGCGCTAGCGGGAGGGCCTGAAGATACGCAGTATTTT; CDR3aa: CASSLALAGGPEDTQYF
abundance: -; d_gene: -; j_gene: TRBJ2-7; v_gene: TRBV10-3; CDR3nt: TGTGCCATCATTCAAGGGAGGACTACAGTCGAGCAGTACTTC; CDR3aa: CAIIQGRTTVEQYF
abundance: -; d_gene: TRBD1; j_gene: TRBJ2-7; v_gene: TRBV7-9; CDR3nt: TGTGCCAGCAGACAAGGACAGGACTACGAGCAGTACTTC; CDR3aa: CASRQGQDYEQYF
abundance: once; d_gene: -; j_gene: TRBJ2-5; v_gene: TRBV5-4; CDR3nt: TGTGCCAGCAGCTTATGGAGGACCGGAAAGACCCAGTACTTC; CDR3aa: CASSLWRTGKTQYF
abundance: -; d_gene: -; j_gene: TRBJ1-2; v_gene: TRBV30; CDR3nt: TGTGCCTGGACGGGGGGCTATGGCTACACCTTC; CDR3aa: CAWTGGYGYTF
abundance: -; d_gene: -; j_gene: TRBJ2-3; v_gene: TRBV5-4; CDR3nt: TGTGCCAGCAGCCCGGGGACTTCACCTAAGGAAGTCCGAGGTGGTGATACGCAGTATTTT; CDR3aa: CASSPGTSPKEVRGGDTQYF
abundance: once; d_gene: -; j_gene: TRBJ1-4; v_gene: TRBV5-1; CDR3nt: TGCGCCAGCAGCTCCAGGGGAGAGGATGAAAAACTGTTTTTT; CDR3aa: CASSSRGEDEKLFF
abundance: -; d_gene: -; j_gene: TRBJ2-1; v_gene: TRBV7-9; CDR3nt: TGTGCCAGCAGCTTGACCTCGGCGGGTAACTCCTACAATGAGCAGTTCTTC; CDR3aa: CASSLTSAGNSYNEQFF
abundance: -; d_gene: -; j_gene: TRBJ2-1; v_gene: TRBV5-4; CDR3nt: TGTGCCAGCGGTTGGGGAGTTGAGCAGTTCTTC; CDR3aa: CASGWGVEQFF
abundance: -; d_gene: -; j_gene: TRBJ2-2; v_gene: TRBV4-3; CDR3nt: TGCGCCAGCAGCCGAGCAGCCAGGGTCCCCGGGGAGCTGTTTTTT; CDR3aa: CASSRAARVPGELFF
abundance: -; d_gene: -; j_gene: TRBJ1-2; v_gene: TRBV4-2; CDR3nt: TGTGCCAGCAGCCCGAGGTATGGGTTTGAGGCTAACTATGGCTACACCTTC; CDR3aa: CASSPRYGFEANYGYTF
abundance: -; d_gene: TRBD2; j_gene: TRBJ2-3; v_gene: TRBV7-2; CDR3nt: TGTGCCAGCAGCGTAACCGGGACTAGCGGAAATACGCAGTATTTT; CDR3aa: CASSVTGTSGNTQYF
abundance: -; d_gene: TRBD2; j_gene: TRBJ2-1; v_gene: TRBV11-2; CDR3nt: TGTGCCAGCAGCTTGCGGCTAGCGGGGGGAAATGAGCAGTTCTTC; CDR3aa: CASSLRLAGGNEQFF
abundance: -; d_gene: TRBD2; j_gene: TRBJ2-7; v_gene: TRBV2; CDR3nt: TGTGCCAGCAGGGAGCGGGGGGGCCTTATATACGAGCAGTACTTC; CDR3aa: CASRERGGLIYEQYF
abundance: -; d_gene: TRBD1; j_gene: TRBJ1-5; v_gene: TRBV19; CDR3nt: TGTGCCAGTAGGACAGGGCTCCAGCCCCAGCATTTT; CDR3aa: CASRTGLQPQHF
abundance: few; d_gene: TRBD1; j_gene: TRBJ1-4; v_gene: TRBV29-1; CDR3nt: TGCAGCGTTGAGACAGGGCTCGGTGAAAAACTGTTTTTT; CDR3aa: CSVETGLGEKLFF
abundance: -; d_gene: TRBD2; j_gene: TRBJ2-7; v_gene: TRBV27; CDR3nt: TGTGCCAGCAGTTTTACCCTAGCGGGAGAGGAATACTTC; CDR3aa: CASSFTLAGEEYF
abundance: -; d_gene: -; j_gene: TRBJ2-7; v_gene: TRBV28; CDR3nt: TGTGCCAGCAGCCCACAGGGTCTCTCCTACGAGCAGTACTTC; CDR3aa: CASSPQGLSYEQYF
abundance: -; d_gene: TRBD2; j_gene: TRBJ2-1; v_gene: TRBV28; CDR3nt: TGTGCCAGCAGTTTTGCGGGAGCCCCCTACAATGAGCAGTTCTTC; CDR3aa: CASSFAGAPYNEQFF
abundance: once; d_gene: -; j_gene: TRBJ1-2; v_gene: TRBV21-1; CDR3nt: TGTGCCAGCAGAAACAGGCTCGGGGGACCGCTCAGATACACCTTC; CDR3aa: CASRNRLGGPLRYTF
abundance: -; d_gene: -; j_gene: TRBJ2-1; v_gene: TRBV7-9; CDR3nt: TGTGCCAGCAGCTCACCTGGAAGTGGGAGGAGGAATGAGCAGTTCTTC; CDR3aa: CASSSPGSGRRNEQFF
abundance: -; d_gene: TRBD2; j_gene: TRBJ2-5; v_gene: TRBV27; CDR3nt: TGTGCCAGCAGTTTCCGGGGGGGTCAAGAGACCCAGTACTTC; CDR3aa: CASSFRGGQETQYF